This TCR beta chain was profiled in a study of cytomegalovirus exposure and HLA in healthy donors. Study observations and caveats: TRBV6-2, TRBV6-3 and some other V segments were excluded as indistinguishable. Previously analyzed data showed that most TCR beta V segments were productive at a frequency of about 90% or about 30%.

CDR3 size: 11 residues. From germline, CDR1 is SQVTM and CDR2 ANQGSEA. Trimming shortened V by 7 bases and J by 1 base, and 7 bases separated the two germline ends. 60 Vbeta and 13 Jbeta primers were used in PCR. Assay used: immunoSEQ multiplex PCR; TCRdb lists only in-frame clones, some missing. This table has around 200,000 clones, approximately 79% appearing once. This clone has just a few counts. Its cognate antigen is unknown. This clonotype was obtained from a woman in her 30s in good health and CMV-seropositive. The rearrangement joins TRBV29-1 to TRBJ1-1, with D hard to call. Material for sequencing was PBMCs. DNA for the CDR3: TGCAGCGATGGGAGGAACACTGAAGCTTTCTTT. It encodes CSDGRNTEAFF.